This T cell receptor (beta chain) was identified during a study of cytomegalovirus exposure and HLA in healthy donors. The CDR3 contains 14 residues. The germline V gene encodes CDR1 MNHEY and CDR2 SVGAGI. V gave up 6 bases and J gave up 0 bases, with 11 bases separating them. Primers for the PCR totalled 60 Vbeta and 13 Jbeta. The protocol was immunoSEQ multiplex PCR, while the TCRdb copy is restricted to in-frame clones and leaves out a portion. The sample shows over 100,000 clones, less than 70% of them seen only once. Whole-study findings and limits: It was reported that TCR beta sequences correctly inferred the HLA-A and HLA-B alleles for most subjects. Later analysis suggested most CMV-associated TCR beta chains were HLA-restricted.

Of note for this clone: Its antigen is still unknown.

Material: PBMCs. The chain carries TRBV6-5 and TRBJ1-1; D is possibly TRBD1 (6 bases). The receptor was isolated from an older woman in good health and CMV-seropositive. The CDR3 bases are TGTGCCAGCAGGCCCGGACAGCTGAACACTGAAGCTTTCTTT. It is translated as CASRPGQLNTEAFF.